One T cell receptor (beta chain) is described in this entry. The assay was immunoSEQ multiplex PCR, and TCRdb's table has in-frame clones only and misses some. The top ten hold over 5% of the sample, which has about 180,000 clones, 80% to 90% seen once. The trim removed 6 bases at V and 6 bases at J, leaving 10 bases unmatched. CDR1 and CDR2 from the germline V gene are MNHEY and SVGAGI. The CDR3 covers 15 residues. This sample was included in a study of blood T cell repertoires in COVID-19. This clonotype was obtained from a woman aged 45 to 65 with COVID-19, enrolled during active disease. Sequenced sample: peripheral blood. This sequence joins TRBV6-5 and TRBJ1-5, with TRBD1 matching 8 bases. DNA of the CDR3: TGTGCCAGCAGCACTAGTACCACAGGGGGTCAGCCCCAGCATTTT. Protein: CASSTSTTGGQPQHF.